This T cell receptor beta chain stems from a study of T cell repertoires in aging, cancer and after chemotherapy. Overall study: Repeat sampling of healthy donors over several months to years showed clear clonal overlap. The full dataset contained 9.1 million or so TCR reads.

Peripheral blood genomic DNA, not sorted cells or RNA, was the template. The germline V gene has CDR1 SGHAT and CDR2 FQNNGV. The CDR3 has 14 residues. V was pared by 1 base and J by 5 bases, with 11 bases between. Comment on this clonotype: Its antigen is currently unknown.

Multiplex touch-down PCR with TRB-A/B primers amplified rearranged V-D-J TRB sequences. TCRdb analysed the multiplex PCR reads with MiXCR anew, one entry per CDR3 protein. The sample contains around 9,200 distinct CDR3 sequences, 33% of which appear only once. Broader study findings: Rebound thymic output was suggested by rising median generation probability during chemotherapy in each cancer cohort. Untreated cancer patients had significantly lower blood TCR diversity than age-matched healthy donors.

The chain has TRBV11-2 and TRBJ2-5, with D perhaps TRBD1 or TRBD2 (5 bases each). This TCR derives from a human donor in good health. The donor label of this sample is uncertain. Sequenced material: blood. CDR3 in amino acids: CASSLGGDGETQYF. CDR3 nucleotide sequence: TGTGCCAGCAGCTTAGGAGGGGACGGGGAGACCCAGTACTTC.